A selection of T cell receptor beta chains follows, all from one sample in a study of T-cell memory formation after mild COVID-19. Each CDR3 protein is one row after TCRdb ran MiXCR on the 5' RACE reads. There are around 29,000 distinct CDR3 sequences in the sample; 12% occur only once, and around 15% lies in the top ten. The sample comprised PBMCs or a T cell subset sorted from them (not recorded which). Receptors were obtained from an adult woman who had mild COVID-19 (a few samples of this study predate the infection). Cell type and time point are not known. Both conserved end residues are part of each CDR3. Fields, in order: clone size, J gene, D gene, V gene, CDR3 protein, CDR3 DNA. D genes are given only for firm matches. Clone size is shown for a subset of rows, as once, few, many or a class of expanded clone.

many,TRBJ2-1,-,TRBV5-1,CASSLIDPINEQFF,TGCGCCAGCAGCTTGATCGATCCCATCAATGAGCAGTTCTTC
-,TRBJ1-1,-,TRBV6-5,CASSLGPGATEAFF,TGTGCCAGCAGCCTCGGGCCAGGGGCCACTGAAGCTTTCTTT
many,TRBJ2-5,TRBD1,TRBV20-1,CSARPRGTGPQETQYF,TGCAGTGCTAGACCCCGGGGGACAGGGCCCCAAGAGACCCAGTACTTC
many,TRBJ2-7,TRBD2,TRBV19,CASSISLGLAGGKNVPYF,TGTGCCAGTAGTATATCCCTTGGACTAGCGGGAGGTAAGAATGTCCCGTACTTC
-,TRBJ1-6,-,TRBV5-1,CASSFGESSYNSPLHF,TGCGCCAGCAGCTTCGGGGAAAGCTCCTATAATTCACCCCTCCACTTT
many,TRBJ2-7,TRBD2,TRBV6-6,CASSVAGTSGRSYF,TGTGCCAGCAGTGTAGCCGGGACTAGCGGGAGAAGTTACTTC
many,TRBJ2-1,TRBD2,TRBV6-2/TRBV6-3,CASSPLGVGLAGVGEQFF,TGTGCCAGCAGTCCTCTAGGGGTCGGACTAGCGGGAGTCGGGGAGCAGTTCTTC
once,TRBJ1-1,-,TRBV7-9,CASSHRDPVKTFF,TGTGCCAGCAGCCACCGGGACCCAGTGAAGACTTTCTTT
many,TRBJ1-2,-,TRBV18,CASSPDTDPIRNYGYTF,TGTGCCAGCTCACCAGACACGGATCCAATCCGAAACTATGGCTACACCTTC
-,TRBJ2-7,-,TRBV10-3,CAISEYGPYEQYF,TGTGCCATCAGTGAGTACGGGCCCTACGAGCAGTACTTC
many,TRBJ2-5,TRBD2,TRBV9,CASSVRPSGGKETQYF,TGTGCCAGCAGCGTACGACCCAGCGGGGGAAAAGAGACCCAGTACTTC
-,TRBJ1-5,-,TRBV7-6,CASSFSPGDQPQHF,TGTGCCAGCAGCTTTTCTCCAGGGGATCAGCCCCAGCATTTT
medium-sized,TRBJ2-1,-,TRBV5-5,CASSLPTSGEQFF,TGTGCCAGCAGCTTGCCCACCTCGGGTGAGCAGTTCTTC
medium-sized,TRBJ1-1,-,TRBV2,CASSEGNAGPNTEAFF,TGTGCCAGCAGTGAAGGGAACGCAGGGCCAAACACTGAAGCTTTCTTT
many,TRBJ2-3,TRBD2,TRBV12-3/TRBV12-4,CASSLGLAGVDTQYF,TGTGCCAGCAGTTTGGGACTAGCAGGCGTGGATACGCAGTATTTT
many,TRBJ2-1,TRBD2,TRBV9,CASSVQAGESLLSYNEQFF,TGTGCCAGCAGCGTACAGGCGGGGGAATCTTTGCTCTCCTACAATGAGCAGTTCTTC
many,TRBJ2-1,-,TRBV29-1,CSVASSSYNEQFF,TGCAGCGTTGCTAGCTCATCCTACAATGAGCAGTTCTTC
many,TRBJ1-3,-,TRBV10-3,CAISEKGSGNTIYF,TGTGCCATCAGTGAGAAGGGCTCTGGAAACACCATATATTTT
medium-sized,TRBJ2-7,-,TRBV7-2,CASTQAYEQYF,TGTGCCAGCACCCAGGCGTACGAGCAGTACTTC
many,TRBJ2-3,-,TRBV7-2,CASSSPRTATDTQYF,TGTGCCAGCAGCTCTCCTCGGACAGCCACAGATACGCAGTATTTT
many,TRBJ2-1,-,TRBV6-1,CASSEAPSSGNEQFF,TGTGCCAGCAGTGAAGCGCCGAGTTCAGGCAATGAGCAGTTCTTC
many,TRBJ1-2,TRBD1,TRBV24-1,CATSDHSTGGNGYTF,TGTGCCACCAGTGATCATTCGACAGGGGGAAATGGCTACACCTTC
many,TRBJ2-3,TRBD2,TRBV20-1,CSARDLASGGLSTDTQYF,TGCAGTGCTAGAGATCTGGCTAGCGGGGGGCTTTCCACAGATACGCAGTATTTT
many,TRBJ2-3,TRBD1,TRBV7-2,CASSSDRGGTDTQYF,TGTGCCAGCAGCTCCGACAGGGGTGGCACAGATACGCAGTATTTT
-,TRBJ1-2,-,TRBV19,CASSERGAVPNYGYTF,TGTGCCAGTAGTGAACGAGGTGCAGTCCCTAACTATGGCTACACCTTC
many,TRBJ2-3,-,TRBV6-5,CASSYSIQGSDTQYF,TGTGCCAGCAGTTACTCGATACAGGGATCAGATACGCAGTATTTT
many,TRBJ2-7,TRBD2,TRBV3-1,CASSRTSGSLSYEQYF,TGTGCCAGCAGCCGGACTAGCGGCTCCCTATCCTACGAGCAGTACTTC
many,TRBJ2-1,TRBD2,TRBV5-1,CASTGGLAGVYNEQFF,TGCGCTTCTACCGGGGGACTAGCGGGCGTCTACAATGAGCAGTTCTTC
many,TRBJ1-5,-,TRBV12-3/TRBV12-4,CASTKRTAKSNQPQHF,TGTGCCAGCACCAAAAGGACAGCCAAAAGCAATCAGCCCCAGCATTTT
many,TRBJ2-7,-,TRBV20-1,CSAANGLLDRYF,TGCAGTGCGGCCAACGGACTCCTCGATAGGTACTTC
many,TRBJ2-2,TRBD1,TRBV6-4,CASSDGTGGSGTGELFF,TGTGCCAGCAGTGACGGGACAGGGGGCTCGGGGACCGGGGAGCTGTTTTTT
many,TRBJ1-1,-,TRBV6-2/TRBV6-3,CASTRTGGTEAFF,TGTGCCAGCACCCGAACGGGGGGCACTGAAGCTTTCTTT
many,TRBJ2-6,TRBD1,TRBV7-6,CASSSIYWTGSSGANVLTF,TGTGCCAGCAGCTCAATATACTGGACAGGCAGCTCTGGGGCCAACGTCCTGACTTTC
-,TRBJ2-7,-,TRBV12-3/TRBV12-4,CASSLDPFYEQYF,TGTGCCAGCAGTTTAGACCCGTTCTACGAGCAGTACTTC
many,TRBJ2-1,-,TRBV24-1,CATSTGTLFYNEQFF,TGTGCCACCAGCACCGGGACACTATTCTACAATGAGCAGTTCTTC
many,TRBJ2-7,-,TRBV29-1,CSVEITEYEQYF,TGCAGCGTTGAAATCACAGAGTACGAGCAGTACTTC
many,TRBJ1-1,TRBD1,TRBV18,CASSPENRGMNTEAFF,TGTGCCAGCTCACCTGAAAACAGGGGCATGAACACTGAAGCTTTCTTT
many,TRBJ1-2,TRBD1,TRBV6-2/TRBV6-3,CASSYSRQGASGYTF,TGTGCCAGCAGTTACTCCCGACAGGGGGCAAGTGGCTACACCTTC
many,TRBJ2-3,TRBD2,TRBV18,CASSPTSGSITDTQYF,TGTGCCAGCTCACCGACTAGCGGGAGTATCACAGATACGCAGTATTTT
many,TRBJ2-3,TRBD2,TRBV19,CASRGTSEAQYF,TGTGCCAGTAGGGGGACTAGCGAGGCGCAGTATTTT
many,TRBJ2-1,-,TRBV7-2,CASSLFKGTYNEQFF,TGTGCCAGCAGCTTATTTAAGGGTACCTACAATGAGCAGTTCTTC
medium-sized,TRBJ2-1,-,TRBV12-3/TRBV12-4,CASSLGRGEWNEQFF,TGTGCCAGCAGTTTAGGCAGGGGAGAGTGGAATGAGCAGTTCTTC
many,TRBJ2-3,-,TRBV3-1,CASSPGGAGGDTQYF,TGTGCCAGCAGCCCCGGTGGAGCGGGTGGAGATACGCAGTATTTT
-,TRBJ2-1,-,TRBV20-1,CSAPGQPSYNEQFF,TGCAGTGCTCCGGGACAACCCTCCTACAATGAGCAGTTCTTC
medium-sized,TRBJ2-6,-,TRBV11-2,CASSLVFWGTGANVLTF,TGTGCCAGCAGCTTGGTCTTTTGGGGAACTGGGGCCAACGTCCTGACTTTC
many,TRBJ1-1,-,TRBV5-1,CASSLGNWRDMNTEAFF,TGCGCCAGCAGCTTGGGAAATTGGAGGGACATGAACACTGAAGCTTTCTTT
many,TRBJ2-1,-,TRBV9,CASSVGLSYNEQFF,TGTGCCAGCAGCGTAGGACTATCCTACAATGAGCAGTTCTTC
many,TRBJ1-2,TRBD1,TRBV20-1,CSARTGGDYGYTF,TGCAGTGCTCGGACAGGGGGTGACTATGGCTACACCTTC
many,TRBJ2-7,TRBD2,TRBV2,CASRQTSGAYEQYF,TGTGCCAGCAGGCAGACTAGCGGAGCTTACGAGCAGTACTTC
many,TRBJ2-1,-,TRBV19,CASSIGGGVGDGDNEQFF,TGTGCCAGTAGTATAGGGGGGGGCGTAGGGGACGGGGACAATGAGCAGTTCTTC
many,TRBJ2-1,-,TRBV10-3,CAISGNDGREGYNEQFF,TGTGCCATCAGTGGGAATGACGGGAGAGAGGGCTACAATGAGCAGTTCTTC